This T cell receptor beta chain was sequenced in a study of blood T cell repertoires in COVID-19. V lost 5 bases to trimming and J lost 0 bases, with 13 bases between them. This CDR3 comprises 16 residues. Germline assignment: CDR1 SEHNR and CDR2 FQNEAQ (reference sequence). The table came from immunoSEQ multiplex PCR; TCRdb's copy has only in-frame clones and leaves some out. Altogether about 190,000 clones are present, more than 75% being singletons, with the ten largest covering around 4.8%. Sequences were obtained from peripheral blood. The chain couples TRBV7-9 to TRBJ2-2; tentative D call: TRBD1 (6 bases). This TCR was sampled from a human donor in a cohort sampled during active COVID-19. The chain's CDR3 is CASSLGQSPNTGELFF. The CDR3 DNA follows: TGTGCCAGCAGCCTTGGACAGAGCCCGAACACCGGGGAGCTGTTTTTT.